A selection of T cell receptor beta chains follows, all from one sample in a study of T cells in Graves' hyperthyroidism and ophthalmopathy. TCRdb redid the calling of the multiplex PCR reads with MiXCR, one entry per CDR3 protein. In the table there are 600,000 to 850,000 distinct CDR3 sequences, around 19% of which are singletons. The specimen sequenced was blood. Receptor source: a woman aged 45-65 years with Graves' hyperthyroidism that later progressed to Graves' ophthalmopathy. Each CDR3 is given with its conserved first and last residue. A D gene is named only where the DNA matches it firmly. Expanded clones are given a class, and other clones once, few, many or no size at all.

J gene	V gene	clone size	D gene	CDR3 protein	CDR3 DNA
TRBJ2-5	TRBV5-5	many	-	CASSPAGRGETQYF	TGTGCCAGCAGCCCCGCGGGCAGGGGAGAGACCCAGTACTTC
TRBJ2-3	TRBV19	few	TRBD2	CASTPDSGGQYF	TGTGCCAGTACCCCCGACAGCGGGGGACAGTATTTT
TRBJ1-4	TRBV11-2	many	-	CASSLGSTNEKLFF	TGTGCCAGCAGCTTAGGTTCAACTAATGAAAAACTGTTTTTT
TRBJ1-2	TRBV9	-	TRBD1	CASSPDRGYLYGYTF	TGTGCCAGCAGCCCAGACAGGGGATATCTCTATGGCTACACCTTC
TRBJ2-5	TRBV11-2	many	-	CASSLEYVPAGTQYF	TGTGCCAGCAGCTTAGAGTATGTTCCGGCGGGGACCCAGTACTTC
TRBJ2-7	TRBV20-1	many	-	CSAQDGPREQYF	TGCAGTGCTCAGGACGGCCCCCGCGAGCAGTACTTC
TRBJ1-5	TRBV19	-	-	CASSTPRIRNQPQHF	TGTGCCAGTAGTACCCCCCGGATCCGCAATCAGCCCCAGCATTTT
TRBJ1-5	TRBV7-8	-	-	CASSLAAGSHQPQHF	TGTGCCAGCAGCTTAGCGGCGGGGTCTCATCAGCCCCAGCATTTT
TRBJ1-1	TRBV20-1	many	TRBD1	CSAPGQGAGTEAFF	TGCAGTGCTCCGGGACAGGGAGCAGGCACTGAAGCTTTCTTT
TRBJ1-5	TRBV18	few	-	CASSPKDSNQPQHF	TGTGCCAGCTCACCGAAGGATAGCAATCAGCCCCAGCATTTT
TRBJ2-1	TRBV20-1	-	TRBD2	CSARDPASGGVEQFF	TGCAGTGCTAGAGATCCGGCTAGCGGGGGGGTGGAGCAGTTCTTC
TRBJ1-1	TRBV12-3/TRBV12-4	many	-	CASRSSGIRRNTEAFF	TGTGCCAGCAGATCTTCGGGGATCCGACGGAACACTGAAGCTTTCTTT
TRBJ1-1	TRBV28	-	TRBD1	CASSSPGQRTEAFF	TGTGCCAGCAGTTCACCGGGACAGCGAACTGAAGCTTTCTTT
TRBJ2-5	TRBV11-2	many	-	CASSLTRAALQETQYF	TGTGCCAGCAGCCTAACACGGGCAGCACTCCAAGAGACCCAGTACTTC
TRBJ1-1	TRBV30	many	TRBD1	CAWRGQMNTEAFF	TGTGCCTGGAGGGGACAGATGAACACTGAAGCTTTCTTT
TRBJ1-4	TRBV5-1	-	-	CASSKTAGEKLFF	TGCGCCAGCAGCAAAACAGCGGGCGAAAAACTGTTTTTT
TRBJ1-2	TRBV2	many	-	CASRTDDYGYTF	TGTGCCAGCCGTACAGACGACTATGGCTACACCTTC
TRBJ1-4	TRBV10-3	-	-	CAISSPATNEKLFF	TGTGCCATCAGTTCCCCTGCAACTAATGAAAAACTGTTTTTT
TRBJ2-4	TRBV5-6	-	-	CASAVRGYLAKNIQYF	TGTGCCAGCGCAGTGCGAGGTTACCTAGCCAAAAACATTCAGTACTTC
TRBJ1-6	TRBV18	-	TRBD1	CASSPTGTGINSPLHF	TGTGCCAGCTCACCAACCGGGACAGGGATTAATTCACCCCTCCACTTT
TRBJ2-7	TRBV4-1	-	TRBD1	CASSQQETGSYEQYF	TGCGCCAGCAGCCAACAAGAGACAGGGTCCTACGAGCAGTACTTC
TRBJ2-3	TRBV11-3	-	TRBD1	CASSRRDSTDTRYF	TGTGCCAGCAGCCGCCGGGACAGCACAGATACGCGGTATTTT
TRBJ1-1	TRBV12-3/TRBV12-4	few	-	CASSFVLGPRGTEAFF	TGTGCCAGCAGTTTCGTGTTGGGGCCCCGAGGCACTGAAGCTTTCTTT
TRBJ1-1	TRBV7-8	few	-	CASSLLYAGNTEAFF	TGTGCCAGCAGCTTATTGTACGCCGGGAACACTGAAGCTTTCTTT
TRBJ2-7	TRBV15	-	-	CATRGEVGGEQYF	TGTGCCACCAGGGGGGAAGTAGGCGGCGAGCAGTACTTC
TRBJ1-4	TRBV12-3/TRBV12-4	few	TRBD1	CASSLLTGGGEKLFF	TGTGCCAGCAGTCTTTTAACAGGGGGCGGTGAAAAACTGTTTTTT
TRBJ1-1	TRBV6-1	many	-	CASSSRYQNTEAFF	TGTGCCAGCAGTTCAAGGTATCAGAACACTGAAGCTTTCTTT
TRBJ2-3	TRBV5-1	-	TRBD2	CASSFTGTSGGDTQYF	TGCGCCAGCAGCTTTACCGGGACTAGCGGGGGAGATACGCAGTATTTT
TRBJ1-5	TRBV3-1	many	-	CASSQDLQGNQPQHF	TGTGCCAGCAGCCAAGATTTACAGGGCAACCAGCCCCAGCATTTT
TRBJ2-3	TRBV4-1	-	TRBD2	CASSQFGTSGGTDTQYF	TGCGCCAGCAGCCAATTTGGGACTAGCGGGGGCACAGATACGCAGTATTTT
TRBJ1-1	TRBV10-1	few	-	CASSAGTNTEAFF	TGCGCCAGCAGTGCAGGGACGAACACTGAAGCTTTCTTT
TRBJ1-5	TRBV19	-	-	CASSIPPAGRTNQPQHF	TGTGCCAGTAGTATCCCCCCCGCTGGCAGGACCAATCAGCCCCAGCATTTT
TRBJ1-1	TRBV5-8	few	-	CASSSRQANTEAFF	TGTGCCAGCAGCTCTCGACAGGCGAACACTGAAGCTTTCTTT
TRBJ1-5	TRBV20-1	few	-	CSARVGGGGEHNQPQHF	TGCAGTGCTAGAGTAGGGGGGGGGGGAGAGCACAATCAGCCCCAGCATTTT
TRBJ1-1	TRBV20-1	few	-	CSARTGRMNTEAFF	TGCAGTGCTAGAACGGGACGGATGAACACTGAAGCTTTCTTT
TRBJ2-3	TRBV5-1	many	TRBD1	CASSRGTGGSADTQYF	TGCGCCAGCAGCAGAGGGACAGGGGGTTCGGCAGATACGCAGTATTTT
TRBJ2-2	TRBV4-1	few	-	CASSQDRTNTGELFF	TGCGCCAGCAGCCAAGATCGGACGAACACCGGGGAGCTGTTTTTT
TRBJ2-7	TRBV5-1	few	TRBD2	CASSSGLAGYEQYF	TGCGCCAGCAGCTCGGGACTAGCGGGCTACGAGCAGTACTTC
TRBJ1-2	TRBV6-2/TRBV6-3	few	-	CASSYRAGLGGYTF	TGTGCCAGCAGTTACCGGGCAGGGTTAGGTGGCTACACCTTC
TRBJ2-1	TRBV20-1	few	-	CSAPIASAYNEQFF	TGCAGTGCTCCCATAGCCAGCGCCTACAATGAGCAGTTCTTC
TRBJ2-1	TRBV6-1	-	-	CASSEQATNNEQFF	TGTGCCAGCAGTGAACAAGCGACCAACAATGAGCAGTTCTTC
TRBJ1-1	TRBV10-1	many	-	CASSEGLGNTEAFF	TGCGCCAGCAGTGAAGGCCTAGGGAACACTGAAGCTTTCTTT
TRBJ2-2	TRBV5-1	few	-	CASSLDRVNGELFF	TGCGCCAGCAGCTTGGACAGGGTGAACGGGGAGCTGTTTTTT
TRBJ1-3	TRBV3-1	-	-	CASSQNYGGPGNTIYF	TGTGCCAGCAGCCAAAATTATGGGGGGCCCGGAAACACCATATATTTT
TRBJ1-2	TRBV20-1	-	-	CSAHRAGRIYGYTF	TGCAGTGCTCATAGGGCAGGGCGAATCTATGGCTACACCTTC
TRBJ1-1	TRBV5-1	many	-	CASSEGPENTEAFF	TGCGCCAGCAGCGAGGGACCCGAGAACACTGAAGCTTTCTTT
TRBJ2-7	TRBV20-1	-	-	CSARDNVPSVSYEQYF	TGCAGTGCTAGAGATAACGTACCCAGCGTCTCCTACGAGCAGTACTTC
TRBJ2-7	TRBV5-5	many	-	CASSSPGTGNYEQYF	TGTGCCAGCAGTTCCCCGGGAACGGGCAACTACGAGCAGTACTTC
TRBJ2-5	TRBV7-2	many	TRBD2	CASRRGGHQETQYF	TGTGCCAGCAGGCGGGGGGGTCATCAAGAGACCCAGTACTTC
TRBJ1-5	TRBV4-1	many	TRBD1	CASSQDQGGRGQPQHF	TGCGCCAGCAGCCAAGATCAGGGGGGAAGGGGACAGCCCCAGCATTTT
TRBJ2-5	TRBV4-1	-	-	CASSRRVAETQYF	TGCGCCAGCAGCCGAAGGGTGGCAGAGACCCAGTACTTC
TRBJ1-4	TRBV6-1	-	-	CASRDGPTNEKLFF	TGTGCCAGCAGGGACGGTCCAACTAATGAAAAACTGTTTTTT
TRBJ2-3	TRBV27	-	-	CASSLSWSTDTQYF	TGTGCCAGCAGTTTATCTTGGAGCACAGATACGCAGTATTTT
TRBJ1-3	TRBV3-1	-	TRBD1	CASSQNPTGAAGNTIYF	TGTGCCAGCAGCCAGAATCCAACAGGGGCTGCTGGAAACACCATATATTTT